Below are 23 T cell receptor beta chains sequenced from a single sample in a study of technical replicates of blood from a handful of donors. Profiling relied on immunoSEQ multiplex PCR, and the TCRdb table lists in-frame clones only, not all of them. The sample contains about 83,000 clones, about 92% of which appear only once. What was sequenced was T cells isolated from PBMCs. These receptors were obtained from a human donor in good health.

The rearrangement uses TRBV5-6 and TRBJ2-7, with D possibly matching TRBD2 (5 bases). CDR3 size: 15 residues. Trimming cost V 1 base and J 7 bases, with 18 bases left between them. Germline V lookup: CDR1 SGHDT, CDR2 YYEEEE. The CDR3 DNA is TGTGCCAGCAGCTTGAGGGTTAGGACCTCGGGGGAGCAGTACTTC. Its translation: CASSLRVRTSGEQYF.

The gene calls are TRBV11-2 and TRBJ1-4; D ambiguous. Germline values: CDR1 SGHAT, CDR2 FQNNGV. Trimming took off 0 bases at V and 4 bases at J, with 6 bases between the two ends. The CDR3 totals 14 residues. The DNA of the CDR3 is TGTGCCAGCAGCTTAGATCGACATAATGAAAAACTGTTTTTT. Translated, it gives CASSLDRHNEKLFF.

The CDR3 protein is CASSHDEVGATDTQYF. The CDR3 nucleotides read TGTGCCAGCAGCCACGATGAAGTGGGGGCAACAGATACGCAGTATTTT. The rearrangement joins TRBV27 to TRBJ2-3; D might be TRBD1 (6 bases). Germline values: CDR1 MNHEY, CDR2 SMNVEV (reference sequence). This CDR3 spans 16 amino acids. Trimming cost V 6 bases and J 3 bases, with 19 bases left between them.

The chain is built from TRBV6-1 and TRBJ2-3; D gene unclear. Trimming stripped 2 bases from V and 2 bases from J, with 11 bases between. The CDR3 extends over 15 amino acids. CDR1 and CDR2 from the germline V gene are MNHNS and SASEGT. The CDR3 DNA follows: TGTGCCAGCAGTGAAACGGCAGGTATCACAGATACGCAGTATTTT. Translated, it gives CASSETAGITDTQYF.

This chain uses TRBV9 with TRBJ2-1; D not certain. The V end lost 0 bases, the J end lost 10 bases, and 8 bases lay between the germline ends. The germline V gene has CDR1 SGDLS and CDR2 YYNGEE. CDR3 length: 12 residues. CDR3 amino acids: CASSVVAGEQFF. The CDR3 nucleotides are TGTGCCAGCAGCGTAGTGGCCGGGGAGCAGTTCTTC.

CDR3 bases: TGTGCCAGCAGTTACTCTCAGGGAAACTATGGCTACACCTTC. Protein product: CASSYSQGNYGYTF. V usage is TRBV6-6 and J usage is TRBJ1-2; weak D call: TRBD1 (5 bases). Germline CDR1 and CDR2: MNHNY and SVGAGI (reference sequence). The V end was cut by 0 bases, the J end by 2 bases, with 7 bases between. The CDR3 has 14 residues.

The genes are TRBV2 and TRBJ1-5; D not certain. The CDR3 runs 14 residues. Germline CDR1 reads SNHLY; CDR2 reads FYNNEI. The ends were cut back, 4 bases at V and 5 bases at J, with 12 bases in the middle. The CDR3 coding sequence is TGTGCCAGCAGTGTCCCAGAGAGCGATCAGCCCCAGCATTTT. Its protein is CASSVPESDQPQHF.

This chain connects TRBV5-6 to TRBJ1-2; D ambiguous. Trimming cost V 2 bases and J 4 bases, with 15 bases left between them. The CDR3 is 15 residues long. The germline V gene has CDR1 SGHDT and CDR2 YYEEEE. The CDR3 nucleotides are TGTGCCAGCAGCTTCGATAGCGGTCTGTTCTATGGCTACACCTTC. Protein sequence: CASSFDSGLFYGYTF.

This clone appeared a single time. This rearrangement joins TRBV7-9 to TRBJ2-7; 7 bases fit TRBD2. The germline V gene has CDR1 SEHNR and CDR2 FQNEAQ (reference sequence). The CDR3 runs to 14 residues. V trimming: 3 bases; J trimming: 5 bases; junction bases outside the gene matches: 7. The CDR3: CASSFGRGSNEQYF. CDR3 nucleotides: TGTGCCAGCAGCTTTGGGAGGGGCTCTAACGAGCAGTACTTC.

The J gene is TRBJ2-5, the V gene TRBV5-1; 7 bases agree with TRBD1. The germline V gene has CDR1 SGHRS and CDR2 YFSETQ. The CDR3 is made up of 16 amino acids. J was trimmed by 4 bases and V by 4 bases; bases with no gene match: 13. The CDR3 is CASSRTSPQGRETQYF. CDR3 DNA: TGCGCCAGCAGCCGGACATCGCCACAGGGGCGAGAGACCCAGTACTTC.

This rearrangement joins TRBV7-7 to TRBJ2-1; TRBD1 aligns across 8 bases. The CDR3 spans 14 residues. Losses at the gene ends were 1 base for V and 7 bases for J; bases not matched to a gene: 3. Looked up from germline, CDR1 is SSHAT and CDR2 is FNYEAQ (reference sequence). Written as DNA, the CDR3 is TGTGCCAGCAGCTTAGGGGACAGGAGAAATGAGCAGTTCTTC. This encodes CASSLGDRRNEQFF.

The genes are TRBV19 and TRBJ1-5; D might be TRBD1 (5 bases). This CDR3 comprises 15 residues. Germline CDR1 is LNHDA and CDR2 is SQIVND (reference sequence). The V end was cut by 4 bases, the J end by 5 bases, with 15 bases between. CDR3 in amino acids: CASSKAGRGDQPQHF. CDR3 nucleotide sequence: TGTGCCAGTAGTAAGGCGGGGCGCGGGGATCAGCCCCAGCATTTT. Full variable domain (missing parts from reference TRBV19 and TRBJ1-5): DGGITQSPKYLFRKEGQNVTLSCEQNLNHDAMYWYRQDPGQGLRLIYYSQIVNDFQKGDIAEGYSVSREKKESFPLTVTSAQKNPTAFYLCASSKAGRGDQPQHFGDGTRLSIL.

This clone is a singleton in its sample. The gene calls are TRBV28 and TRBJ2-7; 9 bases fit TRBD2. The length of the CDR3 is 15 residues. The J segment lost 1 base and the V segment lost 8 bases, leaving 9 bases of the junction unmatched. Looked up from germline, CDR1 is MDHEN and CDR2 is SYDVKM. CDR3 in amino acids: CASLGGGRGSYEQYF. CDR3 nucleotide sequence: TGTGCCAGCTTGGGAGGCGGGAGGGGATCCTACGAGCAGTACTTC.

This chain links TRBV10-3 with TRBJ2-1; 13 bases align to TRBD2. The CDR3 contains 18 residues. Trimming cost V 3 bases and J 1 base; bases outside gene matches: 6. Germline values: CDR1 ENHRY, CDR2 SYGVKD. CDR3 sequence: CAISERGLAGRSYNEQFF. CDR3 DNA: TGTGCCATCAGTGAAAGGGGACTAGCGGGAAGGTCCTACAATGAGCAGTTCTTC.

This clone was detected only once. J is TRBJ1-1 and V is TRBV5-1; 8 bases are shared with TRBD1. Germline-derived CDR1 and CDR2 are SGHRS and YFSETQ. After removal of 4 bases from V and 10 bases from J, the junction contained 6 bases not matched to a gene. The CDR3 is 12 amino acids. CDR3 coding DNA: TGCGCCAGCAGCCCAGGGGGCGCGGGAGCTTTCTTT. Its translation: CASSPGGAGAFF. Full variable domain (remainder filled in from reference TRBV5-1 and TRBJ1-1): KAGVTQTPRYLIKTRGQQVTLSCSPISGHRSVSWYQQTPGQGLQFLFEYFSETQRNKGNFPGRFSGRQFSNSRSEMNVSTLELGDSALYLCASSPGGAGAFFGQGTRLTVV.

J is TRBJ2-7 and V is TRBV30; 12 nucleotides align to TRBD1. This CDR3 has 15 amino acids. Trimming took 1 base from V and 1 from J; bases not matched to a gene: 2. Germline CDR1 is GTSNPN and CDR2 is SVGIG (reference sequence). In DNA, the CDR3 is TGTGCCTGGAGTGGGGACAGGGGGCTGTCCTACGAGCAGTACTTC. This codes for CAWSGDRGLSYEQYF.

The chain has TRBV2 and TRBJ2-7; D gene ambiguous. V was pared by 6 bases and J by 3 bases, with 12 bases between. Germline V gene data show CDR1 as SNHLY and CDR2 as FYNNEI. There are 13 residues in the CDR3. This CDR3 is CASSDTTIYEQYF. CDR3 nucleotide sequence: TGTGCCAGCAGCGATACTACCATCTACGAGCAGTACTTC.

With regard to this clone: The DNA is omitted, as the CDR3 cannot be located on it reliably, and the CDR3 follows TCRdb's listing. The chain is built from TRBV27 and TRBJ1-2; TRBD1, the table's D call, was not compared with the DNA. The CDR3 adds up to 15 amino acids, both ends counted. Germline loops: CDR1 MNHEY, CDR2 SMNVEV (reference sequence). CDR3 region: CASSSSQTGVYGYTF.

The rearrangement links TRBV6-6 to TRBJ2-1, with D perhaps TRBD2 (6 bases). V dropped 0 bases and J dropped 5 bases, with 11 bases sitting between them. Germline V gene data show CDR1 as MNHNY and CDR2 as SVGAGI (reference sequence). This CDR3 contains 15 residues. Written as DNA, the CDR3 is TGTGCCAGCAGTTACTCGGGAGGCGAGCACAATGAGCAGTTCTTC. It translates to CASSYSGGEHNEQFF.

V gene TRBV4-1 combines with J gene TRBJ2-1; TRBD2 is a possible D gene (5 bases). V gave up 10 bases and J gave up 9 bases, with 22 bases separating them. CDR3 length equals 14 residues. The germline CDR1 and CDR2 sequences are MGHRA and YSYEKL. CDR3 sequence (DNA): TGCGCCACACGGAAGCGGCTAGGAGAGGCTGAGCAGTTCTTC. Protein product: CATRKRLGEAEQFF.

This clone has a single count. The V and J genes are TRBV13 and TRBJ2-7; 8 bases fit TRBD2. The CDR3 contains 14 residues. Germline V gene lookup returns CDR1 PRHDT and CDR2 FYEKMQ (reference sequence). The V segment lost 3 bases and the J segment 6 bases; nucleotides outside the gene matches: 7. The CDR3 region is CASSFGTRGFEQYF. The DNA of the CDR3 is TGTGCCAGCAGCTTCGGGACTAGGGGTTTCGAGCAGTACTTC.

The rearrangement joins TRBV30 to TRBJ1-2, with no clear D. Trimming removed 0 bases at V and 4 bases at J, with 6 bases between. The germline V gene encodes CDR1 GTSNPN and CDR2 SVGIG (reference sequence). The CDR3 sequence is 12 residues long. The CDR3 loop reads CAWSVTAYGYTF. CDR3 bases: TGTGCCTGGAGTGTCACAGCCTATGGCTACACCTTC. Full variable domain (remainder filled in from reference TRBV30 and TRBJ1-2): SQTIHQWPATLVQPVGSPLSLECTVEGTSNPNLYWYRQAAGRGLQLLFYSVGIGQISSEVPQNLSASRPQDRQFILSSKKLLLSDSGFYLCAWSVTAYGYTFGSGTRLTVV.

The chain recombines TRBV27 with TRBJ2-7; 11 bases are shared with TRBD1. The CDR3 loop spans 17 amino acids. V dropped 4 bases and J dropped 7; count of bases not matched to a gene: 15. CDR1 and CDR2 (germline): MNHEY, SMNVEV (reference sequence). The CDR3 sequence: CASSSLRSGTGGNEQYF. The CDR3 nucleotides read TGTGCCAGCAGTTCGCTCCGGAGCGGGACAGGGGGTAATGAGCAGTACTTC.